This T cell receptor beta chain was captured by sequencing in a study of T cells in localized non-small cell lung cancer. Study results and caveats: Across samples, adjacent lung featured a median roughly 50 of the top 100 tumor clones. Highest T cell clonality was seen in uninvolved adjacent lung, surpassing that measured in tumor.

Clones were sequenced by immunoSEQ multiplex PCR, and TCRdb holds only the in-frame ones, with some missing. The data show about 70,000 clones, with about 90% seen just once and just over 20% held by the top ten. Trimming took off 6 bases at V and 7 bases at J, with 17 bases between the two ends. Germline CDR1 is WNHNN and CDR2 is SYGVQD (reference sequence). This CDR3 comprises 14 residues. A remark on this clone: Antigen: not known.

The material sequenced was peripheral blood, taken before any cancer treatment. The sequence was obtained from an older male donor with stage III squamous cell lung carcinoma. The rearrangement joins TRBV10-1 to TRBJ2-3; D is unclear. CDR3 DNA sequence: TGCGCCAGCAGCGCTCTCGAAATCCCGAATACGCAGTATTTT. Its protein product is CASSALEIPNTQYF.